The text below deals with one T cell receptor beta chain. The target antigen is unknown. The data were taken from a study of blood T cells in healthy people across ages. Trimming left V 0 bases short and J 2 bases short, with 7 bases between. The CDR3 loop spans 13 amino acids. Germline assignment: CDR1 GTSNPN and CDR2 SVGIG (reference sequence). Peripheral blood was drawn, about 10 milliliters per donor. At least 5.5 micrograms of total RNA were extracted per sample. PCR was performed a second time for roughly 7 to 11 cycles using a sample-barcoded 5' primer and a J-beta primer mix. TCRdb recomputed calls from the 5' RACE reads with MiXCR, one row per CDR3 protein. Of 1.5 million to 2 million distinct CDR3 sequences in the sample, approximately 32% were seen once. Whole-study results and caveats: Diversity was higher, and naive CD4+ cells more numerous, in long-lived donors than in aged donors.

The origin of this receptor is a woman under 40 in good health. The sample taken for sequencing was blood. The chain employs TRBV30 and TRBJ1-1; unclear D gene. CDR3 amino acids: CAWSVKANTEAFF. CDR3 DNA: TGTGCCTGGAGTGTTAAGGCCAACACTGAAGCTTTCTTT.